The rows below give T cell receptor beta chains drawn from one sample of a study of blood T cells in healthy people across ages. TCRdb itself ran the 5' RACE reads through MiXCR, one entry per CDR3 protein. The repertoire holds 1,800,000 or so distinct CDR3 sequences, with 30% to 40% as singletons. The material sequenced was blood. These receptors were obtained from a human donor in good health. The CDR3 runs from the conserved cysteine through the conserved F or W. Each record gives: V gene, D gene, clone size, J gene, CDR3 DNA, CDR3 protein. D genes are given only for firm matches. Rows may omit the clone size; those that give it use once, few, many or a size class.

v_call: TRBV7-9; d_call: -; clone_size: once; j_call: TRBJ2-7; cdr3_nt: TGTGCCATTCGGGGTACCGTCCTGAACGAGCAGTACTTC; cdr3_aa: CAIRGTVLNEQYF
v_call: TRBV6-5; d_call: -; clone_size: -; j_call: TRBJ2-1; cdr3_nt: TGTGTCAGCAGTACGACCCCCCTGTTTAATGAGCAGTTCTTC; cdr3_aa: CVSSTTPLFNEQFF
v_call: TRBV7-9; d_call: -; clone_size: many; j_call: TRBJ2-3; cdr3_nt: TGTGCCAGCAGGTTAAACAGGCACTCCACAGATACGCAGTATTTT; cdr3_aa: CASRLNRHSTDTQYF
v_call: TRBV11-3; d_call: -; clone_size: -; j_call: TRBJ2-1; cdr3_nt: TGTGCCAGCAGCTTTGCATTGGCGGCAGACAATGAGCAGTTCTTC; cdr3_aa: CASSFALAADNEQFF
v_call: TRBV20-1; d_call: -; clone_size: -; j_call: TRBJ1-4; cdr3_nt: TGCAGTGCTAGAGAGCCAAGGTTGGGCGAAAAACTGTTTTTT; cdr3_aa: CSAREPRLGEKLFF
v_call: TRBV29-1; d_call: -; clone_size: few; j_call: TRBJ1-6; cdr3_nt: TGCAGCGTTGAAGCGGGCAGGGGCAGGCCACCCCTCCACTTT; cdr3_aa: CSVEAGRGRPPLHF
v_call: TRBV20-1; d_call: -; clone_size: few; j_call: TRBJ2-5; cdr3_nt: TGCAGTGCCAACAGATTATTAGAGACCCAGTACTTC; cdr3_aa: CSANRLLETQYF
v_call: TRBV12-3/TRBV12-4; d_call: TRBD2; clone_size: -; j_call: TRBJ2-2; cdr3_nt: TGTGCCAGCAGTCCTAGGGGAAGCGGGGGGGCCCACACCGGGGAGCTGTTTTTT; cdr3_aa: CASSPRGSGGAHTGELFF
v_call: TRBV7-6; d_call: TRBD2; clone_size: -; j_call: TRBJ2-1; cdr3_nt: TGTGCCAGCAGCCCCTGCTGTGGGGAGGGCTACAATGAGCAGTTCTTC; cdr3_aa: CASSPCCGEGYNEQFF
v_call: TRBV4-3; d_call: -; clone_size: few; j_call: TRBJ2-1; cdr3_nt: TGCGCCAGCAGCCAATTGGTCTCCGGGGCATCGCTCAATGAGCAGTTCTTC; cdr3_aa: CASSQLVSGASLNEQFF
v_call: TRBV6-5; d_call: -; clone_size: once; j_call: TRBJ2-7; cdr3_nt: TGTGCCAGCAGCCTGGGGGGGGCCGTTTCCTACGAGCAGTACTTC; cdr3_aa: CASSLGGAVSYEQYF
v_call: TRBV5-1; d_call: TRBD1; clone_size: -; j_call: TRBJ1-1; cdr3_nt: TGCGCCAGCAGCTACACAGGGGAGAGCACTGAAGCTTTCTTT; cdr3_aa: CASSYTGESTEAFF
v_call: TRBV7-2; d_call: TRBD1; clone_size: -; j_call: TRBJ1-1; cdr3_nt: TGTGCCAGCAGCTGGGGAGGGGGCGAGGTCTCTGAAGCTTTCTTT; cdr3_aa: CASSWGGGEVSEAFF
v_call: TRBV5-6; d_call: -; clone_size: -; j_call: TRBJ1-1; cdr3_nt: TGTGCCAGCAGCTTGGGATGGCCTATCCTCACTGAAGCTTTCTTT; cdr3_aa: CASSLGWPILTEAFF
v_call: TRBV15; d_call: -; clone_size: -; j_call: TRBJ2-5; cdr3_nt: TGTGCCACCAGCAGAGAAGCTTGGGAGACCCAGTACTTC; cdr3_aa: CATSREAWETQYF
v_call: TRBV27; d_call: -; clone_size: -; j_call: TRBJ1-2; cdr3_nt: TGTGCCAGCAGTTCACACGGCTGGCGGGGCTACACCTTC; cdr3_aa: CASSSHGWRGYTF
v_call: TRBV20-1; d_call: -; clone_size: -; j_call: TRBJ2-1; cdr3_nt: TGCGGTGCTAGATCCCGGGCGGGGGCGAGGGGCGATGAGCAGTTCTTC; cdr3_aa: CGARSRAGARGDEQFF
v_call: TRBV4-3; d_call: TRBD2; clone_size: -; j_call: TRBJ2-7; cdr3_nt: TGCGCCAGCAGCCAAGTGGGCCCTGGGGGGGTACCCTCCGAGAAGCAGTACTTC; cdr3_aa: CASSQVGPGGVPSEKQYF
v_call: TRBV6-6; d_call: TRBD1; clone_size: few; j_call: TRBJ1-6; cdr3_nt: TGTGCCAGCAGTTACTCGGGGACAGGGCTTACCAATTCACCCCTCCACTTT; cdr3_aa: CASSYSGTGLTNSPLHF
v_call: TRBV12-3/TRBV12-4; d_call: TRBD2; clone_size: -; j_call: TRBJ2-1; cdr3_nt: TGTGCCAGCAGTTTAAGAGGCGGGGGGGCTTTAAATGAGCAGTTCTTC; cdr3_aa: CASSLRGGGALNEQFF
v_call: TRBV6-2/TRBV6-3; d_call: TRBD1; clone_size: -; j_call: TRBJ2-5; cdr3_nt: TGTGCCAGCAAACCGGGACAGGGGGCATGGGAGACCCAGTACTTC; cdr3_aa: CASKPGQGAWETQYF
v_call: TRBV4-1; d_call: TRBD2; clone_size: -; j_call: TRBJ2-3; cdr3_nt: TGCGCCAGCAGCCAAAATCGGGGAGCGGGGGGCCTTAAGAGCACAGATACGCAGTATTTT; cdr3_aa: CASSQNRGAGGLKSTDTQYF
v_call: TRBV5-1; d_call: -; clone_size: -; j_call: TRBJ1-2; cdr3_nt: TGCGCCAGCAGTGAGGACGGGGGGGCGAGTAACTATGGCTACACCTTC; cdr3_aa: CASSEDGGASNYGYTF
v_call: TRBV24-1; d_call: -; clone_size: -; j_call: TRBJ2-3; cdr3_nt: TGTGCCACCAGTGATTACGGCTGGCGGAGGGGAGAGACGCAGTATTTT; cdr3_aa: CATSDYGWRRGETQYF
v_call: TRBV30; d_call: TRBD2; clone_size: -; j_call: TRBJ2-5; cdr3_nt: TGTGCCTGGAGGAGACTAGCGGGGGAGCGGATTCAAGAGACCCAGTACTTC; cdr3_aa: CAWRRLAGERIQETQYF
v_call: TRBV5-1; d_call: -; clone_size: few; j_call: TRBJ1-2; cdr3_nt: TGCGCCAGCAGAAGTGGGGAAAACTATGGCTACACCTTC; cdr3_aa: CASRSGENYGYTF
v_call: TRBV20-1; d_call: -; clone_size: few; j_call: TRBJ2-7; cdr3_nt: TGCAGTGCTAGAGTGGACAGTTGGAACGAGCAGTACTTC; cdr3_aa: CSARVDSWNEQYF
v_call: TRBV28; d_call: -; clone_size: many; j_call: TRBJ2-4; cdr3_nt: TGTGCCAGCAGTTTAGGGCAGTCAAACATTCAGTACTTC; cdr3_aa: CASSLGQSNIQYF
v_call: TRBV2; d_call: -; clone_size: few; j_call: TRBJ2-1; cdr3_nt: TGTGCCAGCAGTGAAGCGGCAGGGGTTTTACAAAATGAGCAGTTCTTC; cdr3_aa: CASSEAAGVLQNEQFF
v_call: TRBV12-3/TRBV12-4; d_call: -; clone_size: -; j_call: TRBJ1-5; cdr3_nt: TGTGCCAGCAAAAAGGGAAGCAATCAGCCCCAGCATTTT; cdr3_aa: CASKKGSNQPQHF
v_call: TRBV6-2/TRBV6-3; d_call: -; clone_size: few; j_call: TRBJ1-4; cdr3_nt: TGTGCCAGCAGACGACCAACCCGAGGGAGGGCCGAAAAACTGTTTTTT; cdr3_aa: CASRRPTRGRAEKLFF
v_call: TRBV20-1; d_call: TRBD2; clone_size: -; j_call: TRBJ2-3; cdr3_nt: TGCAGTGCCCCGATGAGACTAGCGGGGTTCACAGATACGCAGTATTTT; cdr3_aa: CSAPMRLAGFTDTQYF
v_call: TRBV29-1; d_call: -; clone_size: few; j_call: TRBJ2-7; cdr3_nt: TGCAGCGTTGTTACAGGGAGAGCCGAGCAGTACTTC; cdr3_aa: CSVVTGRAEQYF
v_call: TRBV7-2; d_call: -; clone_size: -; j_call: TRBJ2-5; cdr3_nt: TGTGCCAGCAGCTTAAGAGGGTCAGGGATCCAAGAGACCCAGTACTTC; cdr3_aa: CASSLRGSGIQETQYF
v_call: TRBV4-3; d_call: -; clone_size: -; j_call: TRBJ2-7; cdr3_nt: TGCGCCAGCAGCCAGGGCCAGGGAGGTAGGGTCTACGAGCAGTACTTC; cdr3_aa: CASSQGQGGRVYEQYF
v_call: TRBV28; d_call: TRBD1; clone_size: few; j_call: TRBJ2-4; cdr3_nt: TGTGCCAGCAGTCCAGGGGGCGTCAAAAACATTCAGTACTTC; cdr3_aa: CASSPGGVKNIQYF
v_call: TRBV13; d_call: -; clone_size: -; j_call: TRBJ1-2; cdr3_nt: TGTGCCAGCTGGGACGGCCCTAACTATGGCTACACCTTC; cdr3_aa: CASWDGPNYGYTF
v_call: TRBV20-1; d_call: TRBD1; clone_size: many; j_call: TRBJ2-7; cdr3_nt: TGCAGTGCTAGAGCGCCTCCGGACAGGGGAACCTACGAGCAGTACTTC; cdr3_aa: CSARAPPDRGTYEQYF
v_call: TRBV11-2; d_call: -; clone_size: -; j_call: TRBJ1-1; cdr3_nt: TGTGCCAGCAGCTTGGAAAGGGGACCTTATGAAGCTTTCTTT; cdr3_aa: CASSLERGPYEAFF
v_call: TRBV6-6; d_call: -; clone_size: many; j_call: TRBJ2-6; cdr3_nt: TGCGCCAGCAGACCCAGGGGATCTGGGGCCAACGTCCTGACTTTC; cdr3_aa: CASRPRGSGANVLTF
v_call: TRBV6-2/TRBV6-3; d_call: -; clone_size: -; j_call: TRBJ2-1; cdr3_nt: TGTGCCAGCAGTTATTCCGGCCCTGTAGGGTTCTTC; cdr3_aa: CASSYSGPVGFF
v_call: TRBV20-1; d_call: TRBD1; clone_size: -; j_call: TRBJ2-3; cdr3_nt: TGCAGAGTCCGGGACAGGGGGCGAGATACGCAGTATTTT; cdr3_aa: CRVRDRGRDTQYF